This T cell receptor beta chain derives from a study of T cells in Graves' hyperthyroidism and ophthalmopathy. Findings and caveats of the study: Model-based prediction identified ophthalmopathy a median around seven months prior to its onset.

In this sample, this clonotype turned up a few times. Its antigen is currently unknown. J lost 5 bases, V lost 6 bases, and 8 bases had no gene match. The germline gives CDR1 MNHNS, CDR2 SASEGT. The CDR3 sequence is 15 residues long. The investigators amplified TCR beta CDR3 regions from RNA transcripts. The HTBI primer set was used in a first-round RT-PCR of the TCR CDR3. TCRdb redid the calling of the multiplex PCR reads with MiXCR, one entry per CDR3 protein. The sample has about 560,000 distinct CDR3 sequences, 15% to 18% seen once. In patients aged 18 to 65, hyperthyroidism was newly diagnosed, with duration under 2 months. Patients were excluded because of uncontrolled infection, other autoimmune disease, pregnancy or lactation. Isolation of PBMCs was performed on around 9.4 ml fresh peripheral blood.

The sequence derives from a woman in her 30s with Graves' hyperthyroidism. The source material was blood. The chain carries TRBV6-1 and TRBJ2-1; 9 positions agree with TRBD2. CDR3: CASRLAGVWNNEQFF. DNA of the CDR3: TGTGCCAGCAGATTAGCGGGAGTCTGGAACAATGAGCAGTTCTTC.